This is a list of T cell receptor beta chains from one sample in a study of OX40 agonist ivuxolimab in advanced cancers. Assay used: immunoSEQ multiplex PCR; TCRdb lists only in-frame clones, some missing. The sample records about 60,000 clones, 86% being singletons. Sequencing used CD4+ or CD8+ T cells sorted from blood, obtained in a trial of the OX40 agonist ivuxolimab. Receptor source: an adult with an advanced solid tumor such as melanoma, head and neck, liver or kidney cancer. Each CDR3 is given with its conserved first and last residue.

V gene	J gene	CDR3 protein
TRBV20-1	TRBJ2-1	CSARDQHKQFF
TRBV4-2	TRBJ2-2	CASSPRLSMDTGELFF
TRBV5-1	TRBJ2-1	CASSLETDRNPYNEQFF
TRBV6-1	TRBJ2-3	CASSSEWVEDTQYF
TRBV5-4	TRBJ2-5	CASSQDRGLETQYF
TRBV7-9	TRBJ2-3	CASTIGLPDTQYF
TRBV28	TRBJ2-7	CASSSTGTLGSYEQYF
TRBV6-5	TRBJ2-5	CASSYRVRETQYF
TRBV7-3	TRBJ1-1	CASSLGLSNTEAFF
TRBV10-3	TRBJ1-2	CATEKGEVTNGYTF
TRBV6-1	TRBJ2-7	CASKGGRIYEQYF
TRBV5-4	TRBJ2-6	CASSLGGAGANVLTF
TRBV7-7	TRBJ2-5	CASSLSSQETQYF
TRBV10-3	TRBJ1-6	CAAGGEESPLHF
TRBV6-1	TRBJ1-1	CASSENRATNTEAFF
TRBV4-2	TRBJ2-5	CASSQVAGGGETQYF
TRBV30	TRBJ1-2	CAWSVQGLLGYTF
TRBV5-4	TRBJ2-6	CASSPGGRGGPGANVLTF
TRBV7-2	TRBJ1-2	CASSLSREGLAGYTF
TRBV5-5	TRBJ1-4	CASTGAPGRDEKLFF
TRBV7-3	TRBJ1-1	CASSSRTGTNTEAFF
TRBV7-9	TRBJ2-7	CASSFGTAYEQYF
TRBV2	TRBJ1-2	CASSLQGSNYGYTF
TRBV5-6	TRBJ1-6	CASSLPNLRGNSPLHF
TRBV5-4	TRBJ1-6	CASSLRASASQGAVPLHF
TRBV5-1	TRBJ2-5	CASSLERGIQETQYF
TRBV29-1	TRBJ1-2	CSVEGGYTF
TRBV28	TRBJ1-5	CASSFDGFGYNQPQHF
TRBV30	TRBJ2-5	CAWSVDRGDLHF
TRBV5-1	TRBJ2-4	CASSPVPGQENIQYF
TRBV4-2	TRBJ2-2	CASSLQLAANTGELFF
TRBV7-2	TRBJ1-5	CASSLAGTSGNQSQHF
TRBV30	TRBJ1-2	CAWSSRGDGYTF
TRBV6-6	TRBJ1-6	CASTPNPLIGSPLHF
TRBV7-6	TRBJ2-3	CASSFSGPGGTDTQYF
TRBV2	TRBJ2-1	CASMLAGPYNEQFF
TRBV19	TRBJ1-1	CASTSGTGYENTEAFF
TRBV5-4	TRBJ1-4	CASSQGGVYEKLFF
TRBV19	TRBJ2-5	CASSTQETQYF
TRBV7-8	TRBJ2-5	CASSFPTGGEETQYF
TRBV7-3	TRBJ2-7	CASSQTSGAEQYF
TRBV5-4	TRBJ1-2	CASSLVTGGYTF
TRBV14	TRBJ1-2	CASSQDRRNYGYTF
TRBV6-5	TRBJ1-3	CASSYTATVSNTIYF
TRBV19	TRBJ1-5	CASSIIGLTSGQPQHF
TRBV7-8	TRBJ2-3	CASSSRIAGHTDTQYF
TRBV5-4	TRBJ1-2	CASSLSNYGYTF
TRBV9	TRBJ2-7	CASTPRDRTSYEQYF
TRBV5-5	TRBJ2-2	CASSLSRVSTGELFF
TRBV5-1	TRBJ2-7	CASSWETRTYEQYF
TRBV19	TRBJ1-2	CASKDRRGTRDGYTF
TRBV5-1	TRBJ1-5	CASRLGTASNQPQHF
TRBV5-1	TRBJ2-3	CASRARASTDTQYF
TRBV30	TRBJ2-5	CAWTPDRSETQYF
TRBV7-3	TRBJ2-1	CASSSDRAVQFF
TRBV28	TRBJ1-2	CASSSVGTGVGYTF
TRBV2	TRBJ1-5	CASSGAGLGNQPQHF
TRBV18	TRBJ1-1	CASSPSESRRRDTEAFF
TRBV5-4	TRBJ2-7	CASSRAGTGVDEQYF